This TCR beta chain was obtained from a study of cytomegalovirus exposure and HLA in healthy donors. Broader study findings: The classifier was said to identify cytomegalovirus status with high specificity and sensitivity.

Produced via immunoSEQ multiplex PCR; TCRdb's table is partial and in-frame only. The sample includes around 60,000 clones, about 92% of them seen just once. Regarding this clone: No antigen is known for it.

Per the germline V gene, CDR1 is MDHEN and CDR2 is SYDVKM. The CDR3 runs to 20 residues. V dropped 5 bases and J dropped 0 bases, with 26 bases sitting between them. Sequenced: PBMCs. The V gene is TRBV28, the J gene TRBJ1-3, with D perhaps matching TRBD1 (5 bases). The clonotype comes from a man aged 18 to 29 in good health and CMV-seronegative. CDR3 sequence reads: CASSTAVQDTYSSSGNTIYF. As DNA, the CDR3 is TGTGCCAGCAGTACCGCCGTTCAGGACACTTATTCGAGCTCTGGAAACACCATATATTTT.